This T cell receptor (beta chain) was found in a study of identifying expanded T cells in peripheral blood. Findings and limits, study-wide: Across healthy donors, higher total template counts meant significantly greater roughly 2-week count variance. Roughly 1.2 clones differed between technical replicates, versus around 15 and 19 over time.

To note about this clone: Its specificity is not known.

Germline CDR1 reads SEHNR; CDR2 reads FQNEAQ (reference sequence). V was cut by 5 bases and J by 5 bases, with 21 bases left in between. This CDR3 has 16 residues. Generated by immunoSEQ multiplex PCR, the TCRdb table keeps only in-frame clones and is missing some. The table lists over 80,000 clones, about 90% of them singletons, with 5.5% to 6.5% in the top ten. During the collection period, no donor immune events like infections were recorded. This receptor was taken from a person aged 18-69 years in good health. Sequencing input: blood. The genes are TRBV7-9 and TRBJ2-5; D may be TRBD1 or TRBD2 (7 bases each). The CDR3 spells CASSPREGALMETQYF. The CDR3 coding sequence is TGTGCCAGCAGCCCTAGGGAGGGGGCGCTTATGGAGACCCAGTACTTC.